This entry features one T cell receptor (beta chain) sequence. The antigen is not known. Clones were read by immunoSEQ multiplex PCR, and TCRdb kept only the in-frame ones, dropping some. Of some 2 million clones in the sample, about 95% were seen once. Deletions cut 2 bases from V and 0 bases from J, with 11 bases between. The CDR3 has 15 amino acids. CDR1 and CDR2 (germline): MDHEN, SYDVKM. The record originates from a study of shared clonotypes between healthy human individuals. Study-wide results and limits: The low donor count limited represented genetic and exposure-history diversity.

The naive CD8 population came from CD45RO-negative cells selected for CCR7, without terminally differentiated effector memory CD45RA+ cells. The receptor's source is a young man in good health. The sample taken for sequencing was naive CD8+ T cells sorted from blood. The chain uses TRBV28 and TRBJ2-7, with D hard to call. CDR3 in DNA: TGTGCCAGCAGTTTACCCCATACGGACTCCTACGAGCAGTACTTC. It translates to CASSLPHTDSYEQYF.